These T cell receptor beta chains were read from a single sample in a study of blood T cell repertoires in COVID-19. Generated by immunoSEQ multiplex PCR, the TCRdb table keeps only in-frame clones and is missing some. This sample has about 90,000 clones, with 91% found just once. Material: peripheral blood. Receptors were obtained from a human donor with active COVID-19. The donor label of this sample is uncertain. The CDR3 runs from the conserved cysteine through the conserved F or W. The order of the fields is V gene, clone size, J gene, D gene, CDR3 protein, CDR3 DNA. The D gene is left open where the match is weak. Size tells how often a clone was seen (once, few, many) or the class of an expanded clone, and some rows leave it out.

v_call: TRBV4-2; clone_size: -; j_call: TRBJ2-5; d_call: TRBD2; cdr3_aa: CASSHRTLERGGEAQYF; cdr3_nt: TGTGCCAGCAGCCACCGAACCCTAGAGCGGGGGGGCGAGGCCCAGTACTTC
v_call: TRBV6-8; clone_size: -; j_call: TRBJ2-3; d_call: -; cdr3_aa: CASSGVTGTRCGGTDTDTQYF; cdr3_nt: TGTGCCAGCAGTGGAGTAACCGGGACAAGATGCGGGGGGACAGACACAGATACGCAGTATTTT
v_call: TRBV6-5; clone_size: -; j_call: TRBJ2-3; d_call: TRBD2; cdr3_aa: CASSSAAGGSTDTQYF; cdr3_nt: TGTGCCAGCAGTTCCGCTGCGGGGGGTAGCACAGATACGCAGTATTTT
v_call: TRBV6-2/TRBV6-3; clone_size: -; j_call: TRBJ1-4; d_call: TRBD1; cdr3_aa: CASSSPDRVGEKLFF; cdr3_nt: TGTGCCAGCAGTTCGCCGGACAGGGTCGGTGAAAAACTGTTTTTT
v_call: TRBV5-6; clone_size: -; j_call: TRBJ2-4; d_call: TRBD2; cdr3_aa: CASSLRAGGAKNIQYF; cdr3_nt: TGTGCCAGCAGCCTACGAGCGGGGGGAGCCAAAAACATTCAGTACTTC
v_call: TRBV6-2/TRBV6-3; clone_size: -; j_call: TRBJ2-1; d_call: TRBD2; cdr3_aa: CASTPTSGGGNEQFF; cdr3_nt: TGTGCCAGCACCCCGACTAGCGGGGGGGGCAATGAGCAGTTCTTC
v_call: TRBV18; clone_size: once; j_call: TRBJ2-7; d_call: -; cdr3_aa: CASSPAREQYF; cdr3_nt: TGTGCCAGCTCACCGGCCCGCGAGCAGTACTTC
v_call: TRBV4-1; clone_size: -; j_call: TRBJ2-3; d_call: -; cdr3_aa: CASSPASLDTQYF; cdr3_nt: TGCGCCAGCAGCCCTGCGAGCCTAGATACGCAGTATTTT
v_call: TRBV4-1; clone_size: -; j_call: TRBJ1-5; d_call: -; cdr3_aa: CASSQDHRVRPQHF; cdr3_nt: TGCGCCAGCAGCCAAGATCACAGGGTGAGACCCCAGCATTTT
v_call: TRBV7-2; clone_size: -; j_call: TRBJ2-3; d_call: -; cdr3_aa: CASNWLLGRTDTQYF; cdr3_nt: TGTGCCAGCAATTGGTTGTTGGGGCGCACAGATACGCAGTATTTT